This T cell receptor beta chain was obtained from a study of cytomegalovirus exposure and HLA in healthy donors. PCR employed 60 Vbeta and 13 Jbeta primers. Methods used by the authors: Roughly 10 million shared chains were among the roughly 80 million unique TCR beta chains that a later analysis counted. TCRdb keeps only in-frame clones here, not all; method: immunoSEQ multiplex PCR. The DNA gave D and trimming, while V, J and clone size come from that table. This table holds approximately 180,000 clones, around nine tenths found once. Notes on this clone: The antigen is not known.

Findings and limits, study-wide: Accurate prediction of HLA-A and HLA-B alleles (for most subjects) was reportedly achieved from TCR beta sequences. Many donors shared some public TCRs, even though most TCR sequences were rare.

V was pared by 1 base and J by 0 bases, with 7 bases between. Germline-derived CDR1 and CDR2 are GTSNPN and SVGIG (reference sequence). CDR3 length: 14 amino acids. The sequenced sample consisted of PBMCs. V usage is TRBV30 and J usage is TRBJ2-1; D not resolved. The origin of this receptor is a woman in her late teens or twenties in good health and CMV-seronegative. This CDR3 reads CAWSAGFSYNEQFF. The DNA of the CDR3 is TGTGCCTGGAGTGCAGGTTTCTCCTACAATGAGCAGTTCTTC.